This T cell receptor beta chain emerged from a study of regulatory T cells in long-lasting Graves disease. Of note for this clonotype: Its target is unknown.

CDR3 size: 16 residues. The V segment lost 7 bases and the J segment 8 bases; nucleotides outside the gene matches: 14. Overall study findings and caveats: Those with persistent disease had in common more public clonotypes (roughly 3,000) than new patients (roughly 1,000).

The time point was: newly diagnosed GD, antithyroid drugs for less than 3 months. PBMC RNA served as the TCR library source. Combining iRepertoire HTBI primers with Arm-PCR of CDR3 regions, the authors built TCR beta libraries. TCRdb itself ran the multiplex PCR reads through MiXCR, one entry per CDR3 protein. The sample yields about 420,000 distinct CDR3 sequences, about a sixth seen once. The sample also formed part of further work on T cells in Graves' hyperthyroidism and ophthalmopathy. That report notes: Diagnostic decisions used clinical symptoms, serum thyroxine and TRAb, thyroid ultrasound and orbital computed tomography. Among thyroid clonotypes expanded above 0.001, most also appeared in blood.

The sequences come from peripheral blood mononuclear cells (PBMCs), collected at new diagnosis, from a patient treated with antithyroid drugs. The TCR comes from a woman under 30 with Graves disease. The chain employs TRBV12-3 or TRBV12-4 and TRBJ2-1; 10 bases agree with TRBD2. As DNA, the CDR3 is TGTGCCAGCACCCCACTAGCGGGGCATAGGGTGTATGAGCAGTTCTTC. Its protein product is CASTPLAGHRVYEQFF.